This TCR beta chain was profiled in a study of glioma-infiltrating T cells (dated by TCRdb to 2015 to 2016). Notes on the research overall: Glioma tissue, non-neoplastic brain tissue and matched peripheral blood mononuclear cells were used as sources from which TCR alpha- and beta-chain repertoires were sequenced. To measure how far tissue and blood T-cell populations diverged, each tissue-infiltrating repertoire was compared against the peripheral blood repertoire of the same patient. The paired cohort comprised three low-grade glioma patients, 7 or 8 primary glioblastoma patients and three non-glioma patients contributing non-neoplastic brain tissue. Findings and caveats that apply to the study as a whole: In non-neoplastic patients, VJ-independent divergence between tissue and blood fell below expectation, whereas in all gliomas, and especially in low-grade gliomas, the divergence rose above expectation. Very few CDR3 sequences were shared between tissue and blood, attributed to high CDR3 diversity and limited sampling. The group comparisons were based on small numbers of patients: three non-neoplastic, three low-grade glioma and roughly eight glioblastoma patients.

This clonotype was detected a few times. Which antigen it targets is not known. No much larger clonotype is one base removed from it; base qualities were not supplied. The iRepertoire nested amplicon-rescue multiplex PCR (arm-PCR) platform was used to amplify TCR alpha and beta CDR3 regions from RNA. The input for one-step reverse transcription and amplification was about 100-450 ng of tissue mRNA or PBMC total RNA. Following bead purification, Illumina adapters were added by a secondary multiplex PCR, and the libraries were gel-purified between 200 and 400 bp. Internal 6-nucleotide barcodes were carried by the libraries and were used for demultiplexing. Sequencing of the libraries was done on an Illumina MiSeq using 2x220 or 2x250 nucleotide paired-end reads. The original methods were these. Paired reads were merged using FLASH 1.2.11 and aligned with BWA-MEM to the GRCh37 human genome, and TRA and TRB reads were then extracted. For V and J assignment, an IMGT-derived reference of cassette sequences and CDR3 motifs that included pseudogenes was used. Three-frame translation of reads was performed, and productive CDR3s were defined as those with a C...FGXG motif and no stop codons. Unique combinations of V-J cassette pair and CDR3 amino acid sequence were defined as clonotypes. Filtering of reads was based on Hamming distance, with the threshold set by the sequence error rate of each sample in mapped regions. TCRdb took the public reads, trimmed them with fastp at Q25, ran MiXCR for clone calling and kept in-frame beta chains. Every entry covers one CDR3 protein and lists the most common genes and DNA from its rows. The V and J calls shown here were made by TCRdb, not taken from the authors' results. A total of approximately 120,000 distinct CDR3 sequences appear in this sample, around 25% of them only once. The ten top clones hold just under 35% of the sample.

The specimen was glioma tissue, nonneoplastic brain tissue, or PBMCs (not recorded which). This clonotype was sampled from a human donor with low-grade glioma or glioblastoma, undergoing nonglioma brain surgery, or in good health (not recorded which).

The nucleotides read TGCAGCATAACAGGGACTGCCTACGAGCAGTACTTC. Translated, it reads CSITGTAYEQYF. The chain is encoded by TRBV29-1 joined to TRBJ2-7; the D call is tentative, TRBD1 or TRBD2, as each matches 6 bases. CDR1 is given as SQVTM and CDR2 as ANQGSEA, both from the germline V gene. The CDR3 starts with the cysteine, ends with the phenylalanine, and has 12 residues. This entry keeps only the CDR3 DNA: 36 bases, framed from base 1. V loses 8 bases, J loses 2 bases, and the germline ends lie 13 bases apart.